This TCR beta chain was identified in a study of blood T cells in healthy people across ages. Study details: Per two T cells, about one barcoded beta molecule was captured through template switching.

Each sample yielded at least 7 million isolated PBMCs. Overall study results and limits: TCR beta diversity, measured per million T cells, fell in a roughly linear way with age. Naive T cell percentage and TCR beta diversity correlated strongly.

Next came a second PCR, run for about 7 to 12 cycles, which used a sample-barcoded 5' primer along with a J-beta primer mix. TCRdb ran MiXCR on the 5' RACE reads and lists one entry per CDR3 protein. This repertoire shows about 720,000 distinct CDR3 sequences, about 20% found once; its top ten account for about 20%. The V end lost 4 bases, the J end lost 7 bases, and 19 bases lay between the germline ends. This CDR3 spans 15 amino acids. This clonotype came up once. Its cognate antigen is unknown. The sample taken for sequencing was blood. The chain has TRBV12-3 or TRBV12-4 and TRBJ1-2, with a tentative D call TRBD1 (5 bases). The sequence came from a man between 65 and 80 years old in good health. This chain's CDR3 is CASSSGREARGGYTF. CDR3 sequence (DNA): TGTGCCAGCAGTTCAGGGCGTGAGGCAAGGGGTGGCTACACCTTC.